These T cell receptor beta chains were read from a single sample in a study of blood T cell repertoires in COVID-19. Profiling relied on immunoSEQ multiplex PCR, and the TCRdb table lists in-frame clones only, not all of them. The data show tens of thousands of clones, with nearly 90% seen just once and approximately 7.3% held by the top ten. Source material: peripheral blood. These receptors were collected from a man aged 65-85 years with acute or convalescent COVID-19. Both conserved end residues are part of each CDR3. Each record gives: clone size, V gene, CDR3 length, D gene, J gene, CDR3 protein, CDR3 DNA. A D gene is named only where the DNA matches it firmly. Clone size, where shown, is once, few, many, or a class for clones that have expanded.

clone_size: .
v_call: TRBV5-1
cdr3_length: 17
d_call: TRBD2
j_call: TRBJ2-2
cdr3_aa: CASRSPGLAGTTGELFF
cdr3_nt: TGCGCCAGCAGAAGTCCGGGACTAGCGGGAACTACCGGGGAGCTGTTTTTT

clone_size: .
v_call: TRBV19
cdr3_length: 15
d_call: TRBD2
j_call: TRBJ2-1
cdr3_aa: CASSVSGRFINEQFF
cdr3_nt: TGTGCCAGTAGTGTTAGCGGGAGGTTTATCAATGAGCAGTTCTTC

clone_size: .
v_call: TRBV10-3
cdr3_length: 13
d_call: TRBD1
j_call: TRBJ1-5
cdr3_aa: CAISVAGGQPQHF
cdr3_nt: TGTGCCATCAGTGTGGCAGGGGGTCAGCCCCAGCATTTT

clone_size: .
v_call: TRBV3-1/TRBV3-2
cdr3_length: 14
d_call: .
j_call: TRBJ2-7
cdr3_aa: CASSRGGTSYEQYF
cdr3_nt: TGTGCCAGCAGCCGAGGTGGAACGTCCTACGAGCAGTACTTC

clone_size: .
v_call: TRBV29-1
cdr3_length: 15
d_call: TRBD1
j_call: TRBJ2-7
cdr3_aa: CSVETGQGESYEQYF
cdr3_nt: TGCAGCGTTGAGACGGGACAGGGAGAATCCTACGAGCAGTACTTC

clone_size: .
v_call: TRBV24-1
cdr3_length: 16
d_call: TRBD2
j_call: TRBJ2-1
cdr3_aa: CATSDPGTSGRNEQFF
cdr3_nt: TGTGCCACCAGTGACCCCGGGACTAGCGGGAGAAATGAGCAGTTCTTC

clone_size: .
v_call: TRBV7-6
cdr3_length: 15
d_call: .
j_call: TRBJ2-5
cdr3_aa: CASSLAGSSKETQYF
cdr3_nt: TGTGCCAGCAGCTTAGCCGGCTCTAGCAAGGAGACCCAGTACTTC

clone_size: .
v_call: TRBV10-3
cdr3_length: 15
d_call: TRBD1
j_call: TRBJ2-3
cdr3_aa: CAISGDRGGGDTQYF
cdr3_nt: TGTGCCATCAGCGGGGACAGGGGCGGAGGAGATACGCAGTATTTT

clone_size: .
v_call: TRBV4-3
cdr3_length: 12
d_call: .
j_call: TRBJ2-1
cdr3_aa: CASSQDYRRQFF
cdr3_nt: TGCGCCAGCAGCCAAGATTATAGAAGGCAGTTCTTC

clone_size: .
v_call: TRBV6-5
cdr3_length: 14
d_call: .
j_call: TRBJ1-2
cdr3_aa: CASAREGTNYGYTF
cdr3_nt: TGTGCCAGCGCCAGAGAGGGAACTAACTATGGCTACACCTTC

clone_size: once
v_call: TRBV24-1
cdr3_length: 14
d_call: TRBD1
j_call: TRBJ2-7
cdr3_aa: CATGSRDRDYEQYF
cdr3_nt: TGTGCCACCGGAAGTAGGGACAGAGATTACGAGCAGTACTTC

clone_size: .
v_call: TRBV5-1
cdr3_length: 17
d_call: TRBD1
j_call: TRBJ2-2
cdr3_aa: CASSWETGGLFTGELFF
cdr3_nt: TGCGCCAGCAGCTGGGAGACAGGGGGATTGTTCACCGGGGAGCTGTTTTTT

clone_size: .
v_call: TRBV7-2
cdr3_length: 14
d_call: TRBD1
j_call: TRBJ2-7
cdr3_aa: CASSHGQGANEQYF
cdr3_nt: TGTGCCAGCAGCCACGGACAGGGGGCTAACGAGCAGTACTTC

clone_size: .
v_call: TRBV4-3
cdr3_length: 15
d_call: .
j_call: TRBJ1-6
cdr3_aa: CASSQVFQGVGPLHF
cdr3_nt: TGCGCCAGCAGCCAAGTATTTCAGGGTGTTGGACCCCTCCACTTT

clone_size: .
v_call: TRBV25-1
cdr3_length: 14
d_call: .
j_call: TRBJ1-5
cdr3_aa: CASSELGGNQPQHF
cdr3_nt: TGTGCCAGCAGTGAATTAGGGGGCAATCAGCCCCAGCATTTT

clone_size: .
v_call: TRBV7-2
cdr3_length: 15
d_call: .
j_call: TRBJ1-5
cdr3_aa: CASSLARQFNQPQHF
cdr3_nt: TGTGCCAGCAGCTTAGCGAGACAGTTCAATCAGCCCCAGCATTTT

clone_size: .
v_call: TRBV7-2
cdr3_length: 17
d_call: TRBD2
j_call: TRBJ2-3
cdr3_aa: CASSTRLAGAVTDTQYF
cdr3_nt: TGTGCCAGCAGCACCCGACTAGCGGGGGCCGTCACAGATACGCAGTATTTT

clone_size: .
v_call: TRBV5-1
cdr3_length: 13
d_call: .
j_call: TRBJ2-7
cdr3_aa: CASQSGNSYEQYF
cdr3_nt: TGCGCCAGCCAGAGCGGTAACTCCTACGAGCAGTACTTC

clone_size: .
v_call: TRBV28
cdr3_length: 12
d_call: .
j_call: TRBJ1-2
cdr3_aa: CASSFELAGYTF
cdr3_nt: TGTGCCAGCAGTTTCGAGCTAGCGGGCTACACCTTC

clone_size: .
v_call: TRBV27
cdr3_length: 14
d_call: TRBD1
j_call: TRBJ1-4
cdr3_aa: CASSPTGGYEKLFF
cdr3_nt: TGTGCCAGCAGTCCGACAGGGGGCTATGAAAAACTGTTTTTT

clone_size: .
v_call: TRBV5-4
cdr3_length: 15
d_call: TRBD1
j_call: TRBJ2-3
cdr3_aa: CASSSVTTGADTQYF
cdr3_nt: TGTGCCAGCAGCTCCGTAACCACAGGGGCGGATACGCAGTATTTT

clone_size: once
v_call: TRBV5-1
cdr3_length: 13
d_call: .
j_call: TRBJ2-1
cdr3_aa: CASSFNRENEQFF
cdr3_nt: TGCGCCAGCAGCTTTAACAGGGAGAATGAGCAGTTCTTC

clone_size: .
v_call: TRBV7-9
cdr3_length: 14
d_call: .
j_call: TRBJ2-1
cdr3_aa: CASSLDTDSDEQFF
cdr3_nt: TGTGCCAGCAGCCTAGATACCGACAGTGATGAGCAGTTCTTC

clone_size: .
v_call: TRBV5-6
cdr3_length: 15
d_call: .
j_call: TRBJ1-6
cdr3_aa: CASSLDRVVNSPLHF
cdr3_nt: TGTGCCAGCAGCTTGGACAGGGTGGTAAATTCACCCCTCCACTTT

clone_size: .
v_call: TRBV28
cdr3_length: 15
d_call: TRBD1
j_call: TRBJ1-5
cdr3_aa: CASSFGQGFRQPQHF
cdr3_nt: TGTGCCAGCAGTTTTGGACAGGGTTTTCGTCAGCCCCAGCATTTT

clone_size: .
v_call: TRBV11-2
cdr3_length: 14
d_call: .
j_call: TRBJ1-6
cdr3_aa: CASSGSPSDSPLHF
cdr3_nt: TGTGCCAGCAGCGGGTCCCCGAGCGATTCACCCCTCCACTTT

clone_size: .
v_call: TRBV2
cdr3_length: 12
d_call: .
j_call: TRBJ1-4
cdr3_aa: CASKQGYEKLFF
cdr3_nt: TGTGCCAGCAAGCAGGGGTATGAAAAACTGTTTTTT

clone_size: .
v_call: TRBV24-1
cdr3_length: 16
d_call: .
j_call: TRBJ2-1
cdr3_aa: CATSDKTAPSYNEQFF
cdr3_nt: TGTGCCACCAGTGACAAGACAGCGCCGTCCTACAATGAGCAGTTCTTC

clone_size: .
v_call: TRBV28
cdr3_length: 17
d_call: TRBD2
j_call: TRBJ2-3
cdr3_aa: CASSLWTSGVSTDTQYF
cdr3_nt: TGTGCCAGCAGTCTATGGACTAGCGGGGTTAGCACAGATACGCAGTATTTT

clone_size: .
v_call: TRBV28
cdr3_length: 21
d_call: TRBD2
j_call: TRBJ2-1
cdr3_aa: CASNQRGTSGRGWSSYNEQFF
cdr3_nt: TGTGCCAGCAACCAACGGGGGACTAGCGGGAGAGGGTGGAGCTCCTACAATGAGCAGTTCTTC

clone_size: .
v_call: TRBV12-3/TRBV12-4
cdr3_length: 13
d_call: .
j_call: TRBJ1-1
cdr3_aa: CASSLRQETEAFF
cdr3_nt: TGTGCCAGCAGTTTAAGACAGGAAACTGAAGCTTTCTTT

clone_size: .
v_call: TRBV2
cdr3_length: 17
d_call: TRBD2
j_call: TRBJ2-7
cdr3_aa: CASSEGGGELRRREQYF
cdr3_nt: TGTGCCAGCAGTGAAGGCGGGGGAGAGCTCAGAAGGCGGGAGCAGTACTTC

clone_size: .
v_call: TRBV24-1
cdr3_length: 12
d_call: .
j_call: TRBJ1-2
cdr3_aa: CATSDALAGYTF
cdr3_nt: TGTGCCACCAGTGATGCCCTGGCTGGCTACACCTTC

clone_size: .
v_call: TRBV5-1
cdr3_length: 15
d_call: TRBD1
j_call: TRBJ2-5
cdr3_aa: CASSLGGTGQETQYF
cdr3_nt: TGCGCCAGCAGCTTGGGAGGGACAGGGCAAGAGACCCAGTACTTC

clone_size: once
v_call: TRBV10-1
cdr3_length: 13
d_call: .
j_call: TRBJ2-3
cdr3_aa: CASSDSVTDTQYF
cdr3_nt: TGCGCCAGCAGTGACAGCGTGACAGATACGCAGTATTTT

clone_size: once
v_call: TRBV5-1
cdr3_length: 14
d_call: .
j_call: TRBJ2-1
cdr3_aa: CASSLAGQNNEQFF
cdr3_nt: TGCGCCAGCAGCTTGGCAGGACAGAACAATGAGCAGTTCTTC

clone_size: .
v_call: TRBV10-3
cdr3_length: 16
d_call: TRBD1
j_call: TRBJ2-7
cdr3_aa: CAISESLGQPFGQQYF
cdr3_nt: TGTGCCATCAGTGAGTCGTTGGGACAGCCCTTTGGACAGCAGTACTTC

clone_size: .
v_call: TRBV5-1
cdr3_length: 16
d_call: TRBD2
j_call: TRBJ2-1
cdr3_aa: CASSPGLAGQHNEQFF
cdr3_nt: TGCGCCAGCAGCCCCGGACTAGCGGGGCAACACAATGAGCAGTTCTTC

clone_size: once
v_call: TRBV5-4
cdr3_length: 13
d_call: .
j_call: TRBJ1-2
cdr3_aa: CASSTTGTRGYTF
cdr3_nt: TGTGCCAGCAGTACTACAGGGACCCGGGGCTACACCTTC

clone_size: .
v_call: TRBV11-3
cdr3_length: 15
d_call: TRBD1
j_call: TRBJ2-1
cdr3_aa: CASSLVGTGFNEQFF
cdr3_nt: TGTGCCAGCAGCTTAGTAGGGACAGGGTTCAATGAGCAGTTCTTC

clone_size: .
v_call: TRBV27
cdr3_length: 15
d_call: TRBD1
j_call: TRBJ1-4
cdr3_aa: CASSSHGTGNEKLFF
cdr3_nt: TGTGCCAGCAGTTCACACGGGACAGGGAATGAAAAACTGTTTTTT

clone_size: .
v_call: TRBV27
cdr3_length: 14
d_call: TRBD1
j_call: TRBJ1-1
cdr3_aa: CASSPGQARGEAFF
cdr3_nt: TGTGCCAGCAGTCCGGGACAGGCCCGGGGTGAAGCTTTCTTT

clone_size: .
v_call: TRBV6-5
cdr3_length: 15
d_call: TRBD1
j_call: TRBJ1-5
cdr3_aa: CASRIRGIPGQPQHF
cdr3_nt: TGTGCCAGCAGAATCAGGGGGATACCTGGCCAGCCCCAGCATTTT

clone_size: .
v_call: TRBV6-2/TRBV6-3
cdr3_length: 15
d_call: .
j_call: TRBJ1-5
cdr3_aa: CASSYTGSGNQPQHF
cdr3_nt: TGTGCCAGCAGTTACACTGGATCAGGGAACCAGCCCCAGCATTTT

clone_size: few
v_call: TRBV7-2
cdr3_length: 14
d_call: TRBD1
j_call: TRBJ2-7
cdr3_aa: CASSPRQGNYEQYF
cdr3_nt: TGTGCCAGCAGCCCGAGACAGGGTAACTACGAGCAGTACTTC

clone_size: .
v_call: TRBV21-1
cdr3_length: 15
d_call: .
j_call: TRBJ2-1
cdr3_aa: CASSKEGWRGNEQFF
cdr3_nt: TGTGCCAGCAGCAAAGAAGGGTGGAGGGGCAATGAGCAGTTCTTC

clone_size: .
v_call: TRBV4-3
cdr3_length: 14
d_call: .
j_call: TRBJ1-1
cdr3_aa: CASSHTQGTTEAFF
cdr3_nt: TGCGCCAGCAGCCATACACAGGGCACCACTGAAGCTTTCTTT

clone_size: few
v_call: TRBV6-5
cdr3_length: 14
d_call: TRBD1
j_call: TRBJ2-1
cdr3_aa: CASQTGTLQNEQFF
cdr3_nt: TGTGCCAGCCAGACAGGGACCTTACAGAATGAGCAGTTCTTC

clone_size: .
v_call: TRBV5-4
cdr3_length: 16
d_call: TRBD2
j_call: TRBJ2-3
cdr3_aa: CASSPGGGPSTDTQYF
cdr3_nt: TGTGCCAGCAGCCCGGGGGGTGGTCCTAGCACAGATACGCAGTATTTT

clone_size: .
v_call: TRBV4-1
cdr3_length: 17
d_call: TRBD2
j_call: TRBJ2-7
cdr3_aa: CASSRKTSGGLSHEQYF
cdr3_nt: TGCGCCAGCAGCCGAAAGACTAGCGGGGGCCTATCTCACGAGCAGTACTTC

clone_size: .
v_call: TRBV28
cdr3_length: 12
d_call: .
j_call: TRBJ2-3
cdr3_aa: CASSYGVDTQYF
cdr3_nt: TGTGCCAGCAGTTACGGGGTGGATACGCAGTATTTT

clone_size: few
v_call: TRBV19
cdr3_length: 12
d_call: .
j_call: TRBJ1-5
cdr3_aa: CASRGGDQPQHF
cdr3_nt: TGTGCCAGCCGAGGCGGTGATCAGCCCCAGCATTTT